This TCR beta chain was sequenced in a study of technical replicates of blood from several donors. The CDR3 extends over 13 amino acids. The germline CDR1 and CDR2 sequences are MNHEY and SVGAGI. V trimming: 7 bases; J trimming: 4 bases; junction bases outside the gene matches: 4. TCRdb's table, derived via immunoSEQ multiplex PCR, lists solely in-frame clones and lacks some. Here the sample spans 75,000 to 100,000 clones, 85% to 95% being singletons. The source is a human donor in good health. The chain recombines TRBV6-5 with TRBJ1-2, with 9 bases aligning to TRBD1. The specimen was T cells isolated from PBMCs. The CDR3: CASTRTGVYGYTF. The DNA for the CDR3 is TGTGCCAGCACGAGGACAGGGGTCTATGGCTACACCTTC.